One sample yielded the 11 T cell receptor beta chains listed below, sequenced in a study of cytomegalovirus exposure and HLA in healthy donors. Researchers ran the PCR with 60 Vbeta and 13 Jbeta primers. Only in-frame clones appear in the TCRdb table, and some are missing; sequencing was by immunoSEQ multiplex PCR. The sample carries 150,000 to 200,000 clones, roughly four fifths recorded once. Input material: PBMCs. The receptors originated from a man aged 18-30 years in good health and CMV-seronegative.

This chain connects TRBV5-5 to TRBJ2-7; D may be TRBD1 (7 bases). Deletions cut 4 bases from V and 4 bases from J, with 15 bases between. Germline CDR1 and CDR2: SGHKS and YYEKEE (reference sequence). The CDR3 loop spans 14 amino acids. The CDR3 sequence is CASSLAGTEYEQYF. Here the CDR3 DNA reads TGTGCCAGCAGCCTGGCGGGGACAGAGTACGAGCAGTACTTC.

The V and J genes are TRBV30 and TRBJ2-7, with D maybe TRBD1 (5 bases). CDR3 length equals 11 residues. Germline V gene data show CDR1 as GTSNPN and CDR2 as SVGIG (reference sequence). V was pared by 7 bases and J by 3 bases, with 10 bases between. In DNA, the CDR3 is TGTGCCTTCGACAGAGACTACGAGCAGTACTTC. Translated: CAFDRDYEQYF.

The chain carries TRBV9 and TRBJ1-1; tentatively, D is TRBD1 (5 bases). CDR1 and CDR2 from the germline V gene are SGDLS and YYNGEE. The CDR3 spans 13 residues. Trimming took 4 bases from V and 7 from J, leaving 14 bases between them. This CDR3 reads CASSQTPGDEAFF. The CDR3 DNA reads TGTGCCAGCAGCCAGACGCCGGGGGATGAAGCTTTCTTT.

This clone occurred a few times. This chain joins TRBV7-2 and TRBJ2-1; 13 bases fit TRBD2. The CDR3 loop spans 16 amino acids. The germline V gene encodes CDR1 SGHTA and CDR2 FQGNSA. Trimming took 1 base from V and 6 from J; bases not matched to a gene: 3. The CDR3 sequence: CASSLGRLAGGNEQFF. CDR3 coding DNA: TGTGCCAGCAGCTTAGGGCGACTAGCGGGAGGCAATGAGCAGTTCTTC.

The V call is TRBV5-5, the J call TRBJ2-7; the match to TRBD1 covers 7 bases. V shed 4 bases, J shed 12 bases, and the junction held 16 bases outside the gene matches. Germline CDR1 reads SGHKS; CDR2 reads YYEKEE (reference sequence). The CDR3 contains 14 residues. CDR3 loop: CASSQRTGREGRYF. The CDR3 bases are TGTGCCAGCAGCCAAAGGACAGGAAGAGAAGGTCGGTACTTC.

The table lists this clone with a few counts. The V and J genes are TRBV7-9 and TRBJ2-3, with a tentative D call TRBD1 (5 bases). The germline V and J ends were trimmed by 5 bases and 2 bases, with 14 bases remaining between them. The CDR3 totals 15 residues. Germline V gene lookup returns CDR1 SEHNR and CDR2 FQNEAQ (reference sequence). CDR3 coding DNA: TGTGCCAGCAGCGCTTTGGGGCGGAACACAGATACGCAGTATTTT. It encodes CASSALGRNTDTQYF.

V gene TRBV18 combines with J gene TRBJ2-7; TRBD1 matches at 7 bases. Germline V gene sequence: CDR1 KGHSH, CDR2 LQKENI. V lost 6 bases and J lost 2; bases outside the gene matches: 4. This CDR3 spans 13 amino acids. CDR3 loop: CASSRTGPYEQYF. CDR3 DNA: TGTGCCAGCTCCCGGACAGGTCCCTACGAGCAGTACTTC.

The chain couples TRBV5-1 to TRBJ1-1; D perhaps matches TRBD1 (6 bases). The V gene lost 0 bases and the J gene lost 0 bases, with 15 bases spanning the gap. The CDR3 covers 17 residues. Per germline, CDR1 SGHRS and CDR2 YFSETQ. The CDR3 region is CASSLEGELGMNTEAFF. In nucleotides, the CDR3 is TGCGCCAGCAGCTTGGAGGGGGAACTAGGGATGAACACTGAAGCTTTCTTT.

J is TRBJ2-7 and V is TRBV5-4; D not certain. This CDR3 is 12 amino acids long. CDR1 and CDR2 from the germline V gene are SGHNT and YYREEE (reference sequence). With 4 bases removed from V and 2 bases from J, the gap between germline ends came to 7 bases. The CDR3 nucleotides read TGTGCCAGCAGCAGCGAAGCCTACGAGCAGTACTTC. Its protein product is CASSSEAYEQYF.

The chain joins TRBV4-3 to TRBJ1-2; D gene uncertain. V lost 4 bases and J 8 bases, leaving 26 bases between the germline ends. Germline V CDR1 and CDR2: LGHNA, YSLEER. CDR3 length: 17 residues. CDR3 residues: CASSPPGGLSFFEGYTF. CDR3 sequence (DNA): TGCGCCAGCAGCCCCCCGGGAGGGCTTAGTTTCTTTGAGGGCTACACCTTC.

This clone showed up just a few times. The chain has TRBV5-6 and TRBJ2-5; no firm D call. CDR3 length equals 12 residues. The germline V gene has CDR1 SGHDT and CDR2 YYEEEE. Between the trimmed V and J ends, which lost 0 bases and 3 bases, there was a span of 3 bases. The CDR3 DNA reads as TGTGCCAGCAGCTTGGTAAAAGAGACCCAGTACTTC. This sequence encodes CASSLVKETQYF.